This T cell receptor (beta chain) was captured by sequencing in a study of blood T cell repertoires in COVID-19. Repertoires were generated with immunoSEQ multiplex PCR, while TCRdb's copy carries only in-frame clones and drops some. The table includes 150,000 to 200,000 clones, roughly 86% detected once. This clone came up once. This CDR3 spans 20 amino acids. The sample was peripheral blood. This TCR derives from a woman in her fifties or sixties with acute or convalescent COVID-19. This rearrangement joins TRBV21-1 to TRBJ2-1; the D call TRBD2 from the table was never checked on the DNA. TRBV21-1 is an annotated pseudogene. The CDR3 sequence is CASSKLEGNKTSVFSREQFF. The CDR3 DNA reads as TGTGCCAGCAGCAAACTCGAAGGTAACAAAACTAGCGTCTTTTCGCGTGAGCAGTTCTTC.